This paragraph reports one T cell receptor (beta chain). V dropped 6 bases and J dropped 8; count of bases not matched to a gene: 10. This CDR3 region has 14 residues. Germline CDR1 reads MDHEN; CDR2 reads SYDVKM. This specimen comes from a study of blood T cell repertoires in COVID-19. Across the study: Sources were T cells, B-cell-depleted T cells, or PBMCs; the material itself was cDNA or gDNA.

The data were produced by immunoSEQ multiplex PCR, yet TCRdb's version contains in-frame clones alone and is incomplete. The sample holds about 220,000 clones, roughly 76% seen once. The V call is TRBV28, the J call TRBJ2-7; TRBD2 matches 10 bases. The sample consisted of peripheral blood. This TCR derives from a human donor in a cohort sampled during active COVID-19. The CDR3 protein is CASRRGLAKGKQYF. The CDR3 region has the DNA TGTGCCAGCAGGCGGGGACTAGCGAAAGGAAAGCAGTACTTC.